The 13 T cell receptor beta chains presented below share a single source sample, sequenced in a study of shared clonotypes between healthy human individuals. Naive CD8 populations comprised CD45RO-negative cells positively selected for CCR7, excluding terminally differentiated effector memory CD45RA+ cells. Sequencing was performed with immunoSEQ multiplex PCR; in TCRdb, only in-frame clones are kept and a portion is missing. The sample has about 2 million clones, approximately 94% seen once. Input material: naive CD8+ T cells sorted from blood. The receptors originated from a man aged 18-30 years in good health.

The chain combines TRBV15 with TRBJ2-3; 8 nucleotides match TRBD2. Germline trimming cut 4 bases from V and 9 bases from J; bases unmatched to any gene: 21. This CDR3 has 18 amino acids. Germline loops: CDR1 LNHNV, CDR2 YYDKDF (reference sequence). CDR3 nucleotide sequence: TGTGCCACCAGCACCACTCCGCGGGGGGAGCCGGGTAAGGGGACGCAGTATTTT. As protein: CATSTTPRGEPGKGTQYF.

This clone was seen only once. This specimen includes other DNA sequences encoding the same CDR3. This chain links TRBV28 with TRBJ1-1; the D is unclear. Trimming took 2 bases from V and 4 from J, leaving 11 bases between them. The germline CDR1 and CDR2 sequences are MDHEN and SYDVKM. The CDR3 covers 14 residues. The CDR3 protein is CASSLRGEGTEAFF. The CDR3 DNA follows: TGTGCCAGCAGTTTACGGGGAGAGGGCACTGAAGCTTTCTTT. Variable domain in full (rest from reference TRBV28 and TRBJ1-1): DVKVTQSSRYLVKRTGEKVFLECVQDMDHENMFWYRQDPGLGLRLIYFSYDVKMKEKGDIPEGYSVSREKKERFSLILESASTNQTSMYLCASSLRGEGTEAFFGQGTRLTVV.

The CDR3 nucleotides read TGTGCCAGCAGTTTATGGGGGGGGATCTACGAGCAGTACTTC. As protein: CASSLWGGIYEQYF. V usage is TRBV27 and J usage is TRBJ2-7, with 7 positions matching TRBD2. CDR1 and CDR2 from the germline V gene are MNHEY and SMNVEV (reference sequence). The CDR3 loop spans 14 amino acids. The V segment lost 1 base and the J segment 3 bases; nucleotides outside the gene matches: 3.

The DNA of the CDR3 is TGCAGCGCCCAGACAGGGGGCATCTTTACGAACACCGGGGAGCTGTTTTTT. This encodes CSAQTGGIFTNTGELFF. This chain links TRBV29-1 with TRBJ2-2; 10 nucleotides agree with TRBD1. With 7 bases clipped from V and 0 bases from J, the junction kept 11 bases outside the gene matches. Germline V gene lookup returns CDR1 SQVTM and CDR2 ANQGSEA. The CDR3 extends over 17 amino acids.

Comment on this clone: The same CDR3 is also encoded by other DNA sequences in this sample. The chain uses TRBV9 and TRBJ2-7; D possibly uses TRBD1 or TRBD2 (5 bases each). Germline loops: CDR1 SGDLS, CDR2 YYNGEE. The ends were cut back, 2 bases at V and 1 base at J, with 10 bases in the middle. This CDR3 comprises 14 residues. The CDR3 sequence: CASSVGDRSYEQYF. As DNA, the CDR3 is TGTGCCAGCAGCGTGGGGGATAGGTCCTACGAGCAGTACTTC.

This clone was picked up one time. The J gene is TRBJ2-3, the V gene TRBV9; 12 positions agree with TRBD2. V shed 3 bases and J 2 bases; nucleotides not matched to a gene: 4. CDR3 length equals 16 residues. The germline gives CDR1 SGDLS, CDR2 YYNGEE. CDR3 in DNA: TGTGCCAGCAGCGAATGGACTAGCGGGGACACAGATACGCAGTATTTT. Translation gives CASSEWTSGDTDTQYF.

This clone was picked up one time. V gene TRBV27 combines with J gene TRBJ2-1, with 13 positions matching TRBD2. V lost 5 bases to trimming and J lost 9 bases; unmatched junction nucleotides: 10. There are 16 residues in the CDR3. Looked up from germline, CDR1 is MNHEY and CDR2 is SMNVEV (reference sequence). For the CDR3, the DNA is TGTGCCAGCAGTCCCATACTAGCGGGAGGGGACGGTGAGCAGTTCTTC. It encodes CASSPILAGGDGEQFF.

This chain uses TRBV9 with TRBJ2-1; 11 positions agree with TRBD2. V was clipped by 4 bases and J by 4 bases; unmatched bases: 7. The CDR3 loop spans 16 amino acids. Germline loops: CDR1 SGDLS, CDR2 YYNGEE. This chain's CDR3 is CASSLGRTSGYNEQFF. The CDR3 DNA reads TGTGCCAGCAGCCTAGGGAGGACTAGCGGGTACAATGAGCAGTTCTTC.

The V gene is TRBV5-6, the J gene TRBJ2-1; perhaps TRBD2 as D (6 bases). Germline V gene lookup returns CDR1 SGHDT and CDR2 YYEEEE. The CDR3 runs 14 residues. Trimming removed 5 bases at V and 6 bases at J, with 15 bases between. This CDR3 is CASSFSYGGNEQFF. The CDR3 DNA is TGTGCCAGCAGTTTTAGTTACGGGGGCAATGAGCAGTTCTTC.

V and J are TRBV29-1 and TRBJ2-1; a possible D gene is TRBD2 (6 bases). Germline CDR1 SQVTM, CDR2 ANQGSEA. With 3 bases removed from V and 0 bases from J, the gap between germline ends came to 15 bases. This CDR3 contains 16 residues. CDR3 in amino acids: CSVDGVAESSYNEQFF. In nucleotides, the CDR3 is TGCAGCGTTGATGGAGTAGCGGAGAGCTCCTACAATGAGCAGTTCTTC.

The chain carries TRBV5-1 and TRBJ2-1; D call uncertain. V lost 0 bases to trimming and J lost 6 bases, with 10 bases between them. The CDR3 is 14 amino acids. From germline, CDR1 is SGHRS and CDR2 YFSETQ. The CDR3, as DNA: TGCGCCAGCAGCTTGGCCAACTCCCTCAATGAGCAGTTCTTC. This encodes CASSLANSLNEQFF. The complete variable domain, with remaining parts taken from reference TRBV5-1 and TRBJ2-1, reads KAGVTQTPRYLIKTRGQQVTLSCSPISGHRSVSWYQQTPGQGLQFLFEYFSETQRNKGNFPGRFSGRQFSNSRSEMNVSTLELGDSALYLCASSLANSLNEQFFGPGTRLTVL.

This sequence joins TRBV7-6 and TRBJ2-3, with D possibly TRBD2 on 5 matching bases. V lost 5 bases, J lost 5 bases, and 11 bases lay in between. CDR3 length: 13 amino acids. CDR1 is SGHVS and CDR2 is FNYEAQ in the germline V gene. The CDR3 spells CASSQAAGDTQYF. CDR3 in DNA: TGTGCCAGCAGCCAAGCGGCGGGAGATACGCAGTATTTT.

This rearrangement joins TRBV6-5 to TRBJ2-2; D call uncertain. The V end was cut by 6 bases, the J end by 6 bases, with 8 bases between. The length of the CDR3 is 12 residues. Germline assignment: CDR1 MNHEY and CDR2 SVGAGI. The CDR3: CASSFAPGELFF. The DNA of the CDR3 is TGTGCCAGCAGCTTCGCCCCCGGGGAGCTGTTTTTT.